This passage covers 17 T cell receptor beta chains from one sample sequenced in a study of blood T cell repertoires in COVID-19. The repertoire was sequenced with immunoSEQ multiplex PCR; TCRdb's copy has only in-frame clones and lacks some. The sample contains fewer than 700,000 clones, 85% to 90% of which appear only once. Sequenced material: peripheral blood. The source of these receptors is a woman aged 45-59 years with COVID-19, enrolled during active disease.

This chain uses TRBV2 with TRBJ1-1, with TRBD1 identical over 9 bases. The junction had 10 bases not matched to a gene; V was cut back by 6 bases and J by 5 bases. The CDR3 sequence is 15 residues long. Germline V gives CDR1 SNHLY, CDR2 FYNNEI. The CDR3 bases are TGTGCCAGCAGCCTACAGGGGGCGCCGGGAACTGAAGCTTTCTTT. Translated: CASSLQGAPGTEAFF.

This clone appeared a few times. This chain uses TRBV14 with TRBJ1-2; no clear D gene. The V and J ends lost 1 base and 4 bases respectively, with 7 bases between them. The CDR3 length is 13 residues. CDR1 SGHDN and CDR2 FVKESK come from the germline V gene. As DNA, the CDR3 is TGTGCCAGCAGCCAAGCGAGGTTCTATGGCTACACCTTC. Translating gives CASSQARFYGYTF.

The chain has TRBV5-1 and TRBJ2-3; D remains unclear. This CDR3 comprises 14 residues. Germline V lookup: CDR1 SGHRS, CDR2 YFSETQ. V lost 2 bases, J lost 3 bases, and 10 bases lay in between. CDR3 residues: CASSFSGHTDTQYF. In nucleotides, the CDR3 is TGCGCCAGCAGCTTTTCTGGCCATACAGATACGCAGTATTTT.

CDR3 sequence: CASSLDAGSWAEAFF. CDR3 sequence (DNA): TGTGCCAGCAGCTTAGATGCAGGCAGTTGGGCTGAAGCTTTCTTT. The genes are TRBV11-2 and TRBJ1-1; unclear D gene. Deletions cut 0 bases from V and 6 bases from J, with 14 bases between. CDR3 size: 15 residues. Germline-derived CDR1 and CDR2 are SGHAT and FQNNGV.

The chain has TRBV28 and TRBJ1-1, with 7 bases matching TRBD1. V trimming: 7 bases; J trimming: 9 bases; junction bases outside the gene matches: 11. CDR1 and CDR2 (germline): MDHEN, SYDVKM. This CDR3 has 13 amino acids. The CDR3 DNA reads TGTGCCAGCACCGAAGGGACAGCCCCTAAAGCTTTCTTT. Protein: CASTEGTAPKAFF.

This chain connects TRBV3-1 (or the pseudogene TRBV3-2) to TRBJ2-1; 9 nucleotides agree with TRBD1. CDR1 and CDR2 (germline): LGHDT, YNNKEL (reference sequence). V shed 7 bases and J 8 bases; nucleotides not matched to a gene: 9. The CDR3 is 14 amino acids. CDR3 bases: TGTGCCAGCACCGGGGGACAGGGAATGGATGAGCAGTTCTTC. Its protein is CASTGGQGMDEQFF.

V is TRBV6-5 and J is TRBJ1-3; 8 positions agree with TRBD1. The V gene end was trimmed by 6 bases and the J gene end by 0 bases; junction bases not matched to a gene: 4. Germline V gene lookup returns CDR1 MNHEY and CDR2 SVGAGI. The CDR3 covers 15 residues. This CDR3 reads CASRGTGFSGNTIYF. CDR3 DNA: TGTGCCAGCAGGGGGACAGGCTTCTCTGGAAACACCATATATTTT.

V and J are TRBV25-1 and TRBJ2-1; the D gene is possibly TRBD1 (6 bases). The V and J ends lost 7 bases and 9 bases respectively, with 22 bases between them. Germline assignment: CDR1 MGHDK and CDR2 SYGVNS. The CDR3 contains 15 residues. The CDR3 DNA reads TGTGCCAGCACCTCAGGGGACCTCACAATGAGTGAGCAGTTCTTC. Amino acid sequence: CASTSGDLTMSEQFF.

This clone was observed once. The chain carries TRBV5-4 and TRBJ1-1; 9 bases are shared with TRBD1. This CDR3 is built from 16 residues. Germline V gene lookup returns CDR1 SGHNT and CDR2 YYREEE (reference sequence). With 4 bases clipped from V and 2 bases from J, the junction kept 9 bases outside the gene matches. CDR3 loop: CASSLEPGQGNTEAFF. CDR3 nucleotides: TGTGCCAGCAGCCTGGAACCGGGACAGGGAAACACTGAAGCTTTCTTT.

In regard to this clone: The sample holds other DNA sequences that translate to the same CDR3. The CDR3 here is CASSLQGAGYGYTF. The CDR3 bases are TGTGCCAGCTCACTTCAGGGGGCAGGCTATGGCTACACCTTC. The J gene is TRBJ1-2, the V gene TRBV18; 8 bases match TRBD1. This CDR3 is 14 amino acids long. V dropped 4 bases and J dropped 4; count of bases not matched to a gene: 5. Germline V CDR1 and CDR2: KGHSH, LQKENI.

The chain is built from TRBV13 and TRBJ1-1, with a weak D call TRBD1 (6 bases). This CDR3 has 15 residues. Germline CDR1 PRHDT, CDR2 FYEKMQ (reference sequence). The V and J ends lost 0 bases and 0 bases respectively, with 8 bases between them. CDR3: CASSLGQGMNTEAFF. The CDR3 DNA is TGTGCCAGCAGCTTAGGCCAGGGGATGAACACTGAAGCTTTCTTT.

The J gene is TRBJ2-2, the V gene TRBV19; 7 positions match TRBD1. The CDR3 covers 13 residues. Germline CDR1 reads LNHDA; CDR2 reads SQIVND (reference sequence). V was clipped by 5 bases and J by 4 bases; unmatched bases: 1. The CDR3: CASSRQGTGELFF. In DNA, the CDR3 is TGTGCCAGTAGTCGACAGGGCACCGGGGAGCTGTTTTTT.

Only one count was recorded for this clone. V and J are TRBV25-1 and TRBJ1-4, with 7 nucleotides matching TRBD1. There are 15 residues in the CDR3. Germline V gene data show CDR1 as MGHDK and CDR2 as SYGVNS. After removal of 6 bases from V and 0 bases from J, the junction contained 4 bases not matched to a gene. The CDR3 loop reads CASSTQGATNEKLFF. DNA for the CDR3: TGTGCCAGCAGCACGCAGGGGGCAACTAATGAAAAACTGTTTTTT.

V gene TRBV7-8 combines with J gene TRBJ2-3; D remains unclear. V was clipped by 1 base and J by 2 bases, with 10 bases between them. The CDR3 has 15 residues. In germline, CDR1 is SGHVS, CDR2 FQNEAQ. The CDR3, as DNA: TGTGCCAGCAGCTTAGTGAGTCGTTCCACAGATACGCAGTATTTT. Translated, it gives CASSLVSRSTDTQYF.

V is TRBV9 and J is TRBJ1-5, with D perhaps TRBD1 (5 bases). The ends were cut back, 9 bases at V and 5 bases at J, with 27 bases in the middle. CDR1 SGDLS and CDR2 YYNGEE come from the germline V gene. This CDR3 spans 17 amino acids. This chain's CDR3 is CAILPGDTSRFDQPQHF. In nucleotides, the CDR3 is TGTGCCATCCTTCCGGGGGATACCTCTCGCTTCGATCAGCCCCAGCATTTT.

This sequence joins TRBV3-1 (or the pseudogene TRBV3-2) and TRBJ2-7; no definite D call. The CDR3 has 14 residues. V gave up 3 bases and J gave up 4 bases, with 13 bases separating them. Looked up from germline, CDR1 is LGHDT and CDR2 is YNNKEL (reference sequence). The DNA of the CDR3 is TGTGCCAGCAGCCACGTGGGCTCCGGATACGAGCAGTACTTC. Protein sequence: CASSHVGSGYEQYF.

The chain couples TRBV14 to TRBJ1-6; D is perhaps TRBD1 (5 bases). The germline CDR1 and CDR2 sequences are SGHDN and FVKESK. V lost 7 bases to trimming and J lost 11 bases, with 12 bases between them. This CDR3 has 12 amino acids. CDR3 in amino acids: CASMGQIPPLHF. CDR3 nucleotides: TGTGCCAGCATGGGGCAGATCCCACCCCTCCACTTT.